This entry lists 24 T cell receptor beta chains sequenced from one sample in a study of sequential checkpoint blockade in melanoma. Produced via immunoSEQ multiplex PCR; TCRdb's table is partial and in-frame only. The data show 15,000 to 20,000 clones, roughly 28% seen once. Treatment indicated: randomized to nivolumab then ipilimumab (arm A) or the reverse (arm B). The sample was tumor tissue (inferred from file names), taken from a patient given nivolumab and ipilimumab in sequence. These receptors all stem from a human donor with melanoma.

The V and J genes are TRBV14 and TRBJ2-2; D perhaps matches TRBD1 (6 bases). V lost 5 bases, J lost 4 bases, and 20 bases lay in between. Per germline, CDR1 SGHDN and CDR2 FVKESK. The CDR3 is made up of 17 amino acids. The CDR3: CASSFRSGTLGTGELFF. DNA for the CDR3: TGTGCCAGCAGCTTCAGATCCGGGACATTGGGCACCGGGGAGCTGTTTTTT.

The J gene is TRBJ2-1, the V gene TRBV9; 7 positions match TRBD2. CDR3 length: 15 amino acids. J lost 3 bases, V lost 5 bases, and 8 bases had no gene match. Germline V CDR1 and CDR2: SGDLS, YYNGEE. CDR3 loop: CASSEEAGLYNEQFF. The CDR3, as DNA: TGTGCCAGCAGTGAAGAAGCGGGGCTCTACAATGAGCAGTTCTTC.

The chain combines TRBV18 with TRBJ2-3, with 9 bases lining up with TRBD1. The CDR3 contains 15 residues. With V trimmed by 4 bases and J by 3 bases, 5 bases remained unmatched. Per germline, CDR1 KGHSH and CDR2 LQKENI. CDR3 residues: CASSLSTGGTDTQYF. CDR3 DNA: TGTGCCAGCTCACTGTCGACAGGGGGGACAGATACGCAGTATTTT. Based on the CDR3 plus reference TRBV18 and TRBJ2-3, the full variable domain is NAGVMQNPRHLVRRRGQEARLRCSPMKGHSHVYWYRQLPEEGLKFMVYLQKENIIDESGMPKERFSAEFPKEGPSILRIQQVVRGDSAAYFCASSLSTGGTDTQYFGPGTRLTVL.

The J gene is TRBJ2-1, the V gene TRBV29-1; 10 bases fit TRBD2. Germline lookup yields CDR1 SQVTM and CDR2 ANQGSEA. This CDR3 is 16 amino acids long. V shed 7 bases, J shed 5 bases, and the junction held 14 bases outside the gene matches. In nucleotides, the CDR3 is TGCAGCGGGCGGGATTTACTAGCGGGGTTACACAATGAGCAGTTCTTC. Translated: CSGRDLLAGLHNEQFF.

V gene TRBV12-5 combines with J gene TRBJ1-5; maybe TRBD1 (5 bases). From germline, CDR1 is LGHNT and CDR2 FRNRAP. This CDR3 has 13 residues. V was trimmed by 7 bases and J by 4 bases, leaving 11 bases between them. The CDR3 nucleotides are TGTGCTAGTGCATTGAGGGGAAATCAGCCCCAGCATTTT. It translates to CASALRGNQPQHF.

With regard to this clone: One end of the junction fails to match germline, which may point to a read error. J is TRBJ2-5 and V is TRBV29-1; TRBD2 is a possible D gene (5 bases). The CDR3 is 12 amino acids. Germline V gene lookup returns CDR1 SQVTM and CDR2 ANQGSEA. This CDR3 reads CSVSGSQKTQYF. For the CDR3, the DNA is TGCAGCGTTAGCGGATCCCAAAAGACCCAGTACTTC.

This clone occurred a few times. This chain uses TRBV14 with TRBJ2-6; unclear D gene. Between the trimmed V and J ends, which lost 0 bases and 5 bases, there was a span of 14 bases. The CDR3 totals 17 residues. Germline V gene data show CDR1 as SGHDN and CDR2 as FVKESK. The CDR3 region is CASSQDRALQRANVLTF. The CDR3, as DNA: TGTGCCAGCAGCCAAGATCGTGCCCTCCAGCGGGCCAACGTCCTGACTTTC.

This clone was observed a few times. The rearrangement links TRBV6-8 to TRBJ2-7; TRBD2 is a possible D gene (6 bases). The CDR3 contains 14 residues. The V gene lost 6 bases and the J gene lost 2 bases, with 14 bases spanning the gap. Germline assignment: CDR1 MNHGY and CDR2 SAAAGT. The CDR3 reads CASRLSGSTYEQYF. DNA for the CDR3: TGTGCCAGCAGACTTAGCGGTTCTACCTACGAGCAGTACTTC.

CDR3 region: CASNGGQGGPEPQHF. CDR3 coding DNA: TGTGCCAGCAACGGGGGACAGGGTGGCCCCGAGCCCCAGCATTTT. The V call is TRBV28, the J call TRBJ1-5, with 9 positions matching TRBD1. Trimming took 7 bases from V and 8 from J; bases not matched to a gene: 12. Germline-derived CDR1 and CDR2 are MDHEN and SYDVKM. The CDR3 length is 15 residues.

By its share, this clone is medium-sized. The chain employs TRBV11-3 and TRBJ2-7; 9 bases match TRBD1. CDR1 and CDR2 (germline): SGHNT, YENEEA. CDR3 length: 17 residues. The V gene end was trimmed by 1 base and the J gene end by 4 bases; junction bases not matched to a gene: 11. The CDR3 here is CASSLGWTGTGLYEQYF. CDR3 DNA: TGTGCCAGCAGCTTAGGATGGACCGGGACAGGGTTGTACGAGCAGTACTTC.

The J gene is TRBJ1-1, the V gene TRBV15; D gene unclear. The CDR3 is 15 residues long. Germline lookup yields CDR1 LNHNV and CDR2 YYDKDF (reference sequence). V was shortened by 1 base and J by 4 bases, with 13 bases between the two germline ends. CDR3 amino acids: CATSRVRAWGTEAFF. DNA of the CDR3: TGTGCCACCAGCAGAGTGAGGGCATGGGGCACTGAAGCTTTCTTT.

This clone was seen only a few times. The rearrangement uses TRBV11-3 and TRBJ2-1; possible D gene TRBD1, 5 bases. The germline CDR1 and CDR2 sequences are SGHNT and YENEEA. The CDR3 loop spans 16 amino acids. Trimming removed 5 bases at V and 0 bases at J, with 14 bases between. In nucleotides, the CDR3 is TGTGCCAGCAGCCCGAATAGGGGTAGCTCCTACAATGAGCAGTTCTTC. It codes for CASSPNRGSSYNEQFF.

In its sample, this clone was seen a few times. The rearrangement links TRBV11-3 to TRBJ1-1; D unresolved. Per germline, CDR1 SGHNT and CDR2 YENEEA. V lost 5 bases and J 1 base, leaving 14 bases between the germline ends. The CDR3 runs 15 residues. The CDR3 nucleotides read TGTGCCAGCAGCGGAAGAATGGGAGGGAACACTGAAGCTTTCTTT. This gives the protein CASSGRMGGNTEAFF.

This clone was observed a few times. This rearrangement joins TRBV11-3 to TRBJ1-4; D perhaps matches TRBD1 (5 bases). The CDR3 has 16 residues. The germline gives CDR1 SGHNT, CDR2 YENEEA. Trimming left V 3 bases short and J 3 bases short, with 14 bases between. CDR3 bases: TGTGCCAGCAGCTTTTTAGGGGACTTCGCTAATGAAAAACTGTTTTTT. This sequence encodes CASSFLGDFANEKLFF.

CDR3 bases: TGTGCCAGCAGCTCGGTGGCCTATGGCTACACCTTC. This codes for CASSSVAYGYTF. The V call is TRBV6-8, the J call TRBJ1-2; D unresolved. The length of the CDR3 is 12 residues. Germline-derived CDR1 and CDR2 are MNHGY and SAAAGT. The V end was cut by 6 bases, the J end by 4 bases, with 9 bases between.

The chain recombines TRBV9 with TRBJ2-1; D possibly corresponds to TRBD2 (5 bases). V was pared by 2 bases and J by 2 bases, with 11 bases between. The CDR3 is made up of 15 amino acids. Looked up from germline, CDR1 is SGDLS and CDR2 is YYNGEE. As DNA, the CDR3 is TGTGCCAGCAGCGTCCTCGGGGTAACCTACAATGAGCAGTTCTTC. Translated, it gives CASSVLGVTYNEQFF.

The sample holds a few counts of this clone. The CDR3 DNA sequence: TGTGCCAGTAGTACTCAACCCATGAACACTGAAGCTTTCTTT. It yields the protein CASSTQPMNTEAFF. V gene TRBV19 combines with J gene TRBJ1-1; D is undetermined. This CDR3 contains 14 residues. V shed 4 bases and J shed 0 bases, with 9 bases lying between them. From germline, CDR1 is LNHDA and CDR2 SQIVND (reference sequence).

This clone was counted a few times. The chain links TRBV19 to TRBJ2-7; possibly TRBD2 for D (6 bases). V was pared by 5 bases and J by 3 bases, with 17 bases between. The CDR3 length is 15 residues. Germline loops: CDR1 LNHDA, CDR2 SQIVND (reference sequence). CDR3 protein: CASSPLEGTVYEQYF. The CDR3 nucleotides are TGTGCCAGTAGTCCCCTGGAGGGTACGGTCTACGAGCAGTACTTC.

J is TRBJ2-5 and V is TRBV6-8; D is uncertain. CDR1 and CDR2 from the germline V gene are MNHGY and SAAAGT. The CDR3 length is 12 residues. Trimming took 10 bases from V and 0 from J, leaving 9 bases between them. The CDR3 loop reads CAISWDQETQYF. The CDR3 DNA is TGTGCCATCTCCTGGGACCAAGAGACCCAGTACTTC.

CDR3 nucleotide sequence: TGCGCCAGCAGCTCCGGGGCTATTAGTGTCTATGGCTACACCTTC. Translation: CASSSGAISVYGYTF. The rearrangement links TRBV5-1 to TRBJ1-2; maybe TRBD1 (5 bases). Per germline, CDR1 SGHRS and CDR2 YFSETQ. The CDR3 spans 15 residues. V was cut by 3 bases and J by 4 bases, with 16 bases left in between.

Here the CDR3 reads CASSDSIGWGGYTF. Written as DNA, the CDR3 is TGTGCCAGCAGTGACTCTATCGGATGGGGTGGCTACACCTTC. V and J are TRBV6-4 and TRBJ1-2; D is unresolved. The CDR3 runs 14 residues. CDR1 MRHNA and CDR2 SNTAGT come from the germline V gene. Deletions cut 0 bases from V and 7 bases from J, with 12 bases between.

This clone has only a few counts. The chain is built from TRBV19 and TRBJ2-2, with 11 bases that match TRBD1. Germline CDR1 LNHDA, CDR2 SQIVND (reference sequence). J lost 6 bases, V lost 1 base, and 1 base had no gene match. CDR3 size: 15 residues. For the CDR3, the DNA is TGTGCCAGTAGTATAGTGGGACAGGGGGCCGGGGAGCTGTTTTTT. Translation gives CASSIVGQGAGELFF.

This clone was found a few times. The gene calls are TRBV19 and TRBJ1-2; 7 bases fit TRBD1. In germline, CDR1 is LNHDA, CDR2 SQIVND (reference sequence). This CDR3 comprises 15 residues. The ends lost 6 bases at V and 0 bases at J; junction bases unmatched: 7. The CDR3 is CASSRQGEANYGYTF. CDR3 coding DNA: TGTGCCAGTAGCCGACAGGGAGAAGCTAACTATGGCTACACCTTC.

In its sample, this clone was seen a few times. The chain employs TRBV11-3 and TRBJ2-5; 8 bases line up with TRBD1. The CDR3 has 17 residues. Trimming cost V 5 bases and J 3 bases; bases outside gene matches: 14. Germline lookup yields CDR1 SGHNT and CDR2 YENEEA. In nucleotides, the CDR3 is TGTGCCAGCAGCCGAAGCCCGGGACAGGTGGGGAAAGAGACCCAGTACTTC. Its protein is CASSRSPGQVGKETQYF.